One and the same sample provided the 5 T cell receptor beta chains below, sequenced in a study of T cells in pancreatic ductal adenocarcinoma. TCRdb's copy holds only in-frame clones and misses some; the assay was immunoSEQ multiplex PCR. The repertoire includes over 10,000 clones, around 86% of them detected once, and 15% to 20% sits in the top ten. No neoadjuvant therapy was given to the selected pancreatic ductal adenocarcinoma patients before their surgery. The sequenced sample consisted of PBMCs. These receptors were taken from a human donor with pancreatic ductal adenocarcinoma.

CDR3 sequence reads: CASSSAQVMNTEAFF. The CDR3 region has the DNA TGTGCCAGCAGTTCCGCACAGGTTATGAACACTGAAGCTTTCTTT. J is TRBJ1-1 and V is TRBV27; D may be TRBD1 (5 bases). This CDR3 is 15 amino acids long. The V end lost 4 bases, the J end lost 0 bases, and 12 bases lay between the germline ends. The germline CDR1 and CDR2 sequences are MNHEY and SMNVEV (reference sequence).

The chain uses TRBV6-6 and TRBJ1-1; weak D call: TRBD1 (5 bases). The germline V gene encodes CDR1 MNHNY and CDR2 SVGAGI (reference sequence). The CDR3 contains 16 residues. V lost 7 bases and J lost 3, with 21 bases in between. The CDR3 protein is CASTPMTDDSYTEAFF. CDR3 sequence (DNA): TGTGCCAGCACCCCTATGACCGACGACAGCTACACTGAAGCTTTCTTT.

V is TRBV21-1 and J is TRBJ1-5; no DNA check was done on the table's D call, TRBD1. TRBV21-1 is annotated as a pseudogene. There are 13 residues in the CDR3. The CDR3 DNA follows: TGTGCCAGCAGTATACAGGGGCGTCAGCCCCAGCATTTT. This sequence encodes CASSIQGRQPQHF.

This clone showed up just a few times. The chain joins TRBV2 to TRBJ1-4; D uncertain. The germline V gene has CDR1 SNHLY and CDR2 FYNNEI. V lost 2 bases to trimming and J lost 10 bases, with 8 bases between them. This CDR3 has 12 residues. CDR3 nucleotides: TGTGCCAGCAGTGAATTGGGCGGAAAACTGTTTTTT. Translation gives CASSELGGKLFF.

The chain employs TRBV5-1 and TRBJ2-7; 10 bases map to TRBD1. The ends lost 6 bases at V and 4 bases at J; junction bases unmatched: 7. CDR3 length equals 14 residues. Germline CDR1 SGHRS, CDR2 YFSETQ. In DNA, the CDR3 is TGCGCCAGCACGCGGACAGGGGGACCTTACGAGCAGTACTTC. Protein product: CASTRTGGPYEQYF. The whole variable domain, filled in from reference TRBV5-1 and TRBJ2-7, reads KAGVTQTPRYLIKTRGQQVTLSCSPISGHRSVSWYQQTPGQGLQFLFEYFSETQRNKGNFPGRFSGRQFSNSRSEMNVSTLELGDSALYLCASTRTGGPYEQYFGPGTRLTVT.